What follows is one T cell receptor beta chain and its context. The specificity of this receptor is unknown. No per-base quality is available; no much larger clone lies one base away. This sample stems from a study of cytomegalovirus exposure and HLA in healthy donors (TCRdb year 2017). About the study as a whole: According to an earlier analysis of 587 of the donors, 150 million to 200 million T cells yielded approximately 120 million unique TCR beta sequences and around 280 Gb of sequence data. To decide whether each TCR beta V gene segment behaved as functional or pseudogenic, an earlier analysis of some 540 of the donors relied on high-throughput TCR beta sequencing. Rather than drawing on any new phenotypic data, the later analysis identified candidate immune exposures from TCR beta sequences and the way those sequences occurred across donors. Donor age, sex, ethnicity and CMV serostatus were compiled alongside the repertoire data. Of the approximately 400 genotyped donors, more than 75% were placed in the genetic ancestry cluster associated with self-reported Caucasian donors. In addition to the first cohort of approximately 650 subjects, a separate validation cohort of over 90 different subjects was used. A later analysis re-examined previously published TCR beta repertoires from roughly 720 donors and added high-resolution HLA genotyping to investigate patterns of TCR occurrence. A later genetic analysis took genome-wide SNP genotypes for about 60% of the roughly 670 donors and used that subset as a discovery cohort. To predict cytomegalovirus infection status, the study brought together high-throughput TCR immunosequencing, statistical association of individual TCRs with disease status, and machine learning. The study aimed to test whether signatures of past pathogen exposure could be identified by cataloging public T cell receptors. HLA typing included class I and class II loci at four-digit resolution. Because of strong linkage in the cohort, a handful of DR-DQ haplotypes were treated as single units for association and clustering. All discovery cohort repertoires had been generated using a single sequencing platform. An early release covering some 640 HLA-typed donors comprised roughly 300 gigabases of sequencing data and 85 million to 100 million unique TCR sequences. Among 300 to 500 genotyped donors of the cohort, an average of roughly 230,000 unique TCR beta nucleotide sequences was sequenced per donor, of which 15% to 20% were non-productive. Typing coverage differed by locus: A, B, C, DRB1 and DQB1 were typed in roughly 620-630 donors, DQA1 in 522, DPA1 in over 600, and DPB1 in 472. Using immunosequencing, the study profiled T cell repertoires from 666 subjects and related those repertoires to cytomegalovirus serostatus.

Libraries were prepared through the immunoSEQ multiplex PCR assay. For the multiplex PCR, a mixture combining 60 forward primers for TCR Vbeta segments and 13 reverse primers for TCR Jbeta segments was used. The CDR3 region of rearranged TCR beta genes was amplified from genomic DNA with a multiplex PCR assay. Amplified TCR beta libraries were sequenced as 87-base-pair reads on the Illumina HiSeq System. From the authors' description of their analysis: In a later analysis, tens of millions of unique TCR beta chains were counted across the roughly 670 repertoires, and roughly 11 million of these chains were shared by at least two donors. Raw reads were error-corrected and collapsed into unique sequences by a nearest-neighbor algorithm in which closely related sequences were merged to remove PCR and sequencing errors. To assign V, D and J gene segments, CDR3 sequences were aligned to IMGT reference sequences. For a sequence to be retained, a match of at least six nucleotides to both a V gene segment and a J gene segment was required. Rearrangements were classified as productive when the CDR3 lacked stop codons and remained in frame with V and J, and all other rearrangements were classified as non-productive. CDR3 was defined by IMGT convention, running from the second conserved V-encoded cysteine to the conserved J-encoded phenylalanine. In an earlier analysis of some 550 of the donors, sequences lacking an unambiguous match to a single V gene segment were excluded. In an earlier analysis of approximately 590 of the donors, V segments were called functional above 56.7% productive rearrangements and were called segregating when the between-donor standard deviation exceeded 5%. A statistical classification framework was built to diagnose cytomegalovirus status from the catalog of TCR beta chain sequences. In a later analysis, V and J genes were assigned by comparing TCR nucleotide sequences against IMGT/GENE-DB human TR gene sequences. Using the TCRdist pipeline, a later analysis assigned CDR3 sequences along with most-parsimonious VDJ recombination scenarios. A later analysis defined each TCR beta chain by its CDR3 amino acid sequence plus V-gene family, and excluded reads lacking a unique V-gene family. A later analysis removed 550 to 700 highly shared, low-generation-probability nucleotide sequences to deal with suspected cross-contamination and a sequencing artifact. In a later analysis, a clonal expansion index for each public chain was calculated from normalized within-repertoire ranks of inferred template counts. A later analysis computed generation probabilities with a VDJ recombination model fitted to out-of-frame rearrangements, and checked the results against IGoR. A later analysis scored TCR-TCR, TCR-HLA and TCR-CMV co-occurrence with hypergeometric tests, applying a repertoire-size bias correction to TCR pairs. In a later analysis, false discovery rates were estimated by permuting HLA or CMV assignments 20 times. In a later analysis, co-occurring TCRs were grouped using DBSCAN, with TCRdist sequence similarity added in when clustering inside HLA-allele-positive subsets. Co-occurrence clustering excluded repertoires with fewer than 30,000 or more than 120,000 public chains, plus five with anomalous nucleotide sharing. TCRdb carries this immuneACCESS record with in-frame sequences only. Its versions omit some clonotypes, under half of them owing to an unresolved V gene in the studies checked, with the rest unexplained. V, J and clone size were drawn from that table, and D and trimming were deduced from the DNA. The sample table holds about 110,000 clones, of which about 84% were seen once. The ten top clones hold about 2.3% of the sample.

Points the paper makes about the study in general: Only TCR beta chains were sequenced in this cohort, and the absence of alpha or paired-chain data limited detectable features. When HLA alleles, especially DR and DQ, strongly co-occurred, attributing TCR associations to individual alleles was difficult. HLA typing was unavailable for some donors at each locus, so association tests used only the typed subset. Compared with the roughly 700-donor mean, donors in an Asian-associated ancestry cluster had fewer N-insertions in productive TCRs, according to a later genetic analysis. According to a later analysis, TCR association rates differed among HLA loci, with DRB1 alleles showing the most associated TCRs and HLA-C alleles showing the fewest. The classifier was reported to diagnose cytomegalovirus status with high specificity and sensitivity in both the original cohort and the validation cohort. According to a later analysis, parvovirus B19, influenza, CMV and Epstein-Barr virus appeared linked to several top co-occurrence clusters. The earlier analysis of about 600 of the donors excluded seventeen rarely observed V segments, including chromosome 9 orphons, because counts were too low. Compared with equally common non-associated chains, HLA-associated TCR beta chains in a later analysis were more clonally expanded and had lower generation probabilities. In an earlier analysis of more than 450 of the donors, most TCR beta V segments were observed in productive rearrangements about 87% or about 30% of the time, broadly matching IMGT annotations. In vitro tests confirmed that a few of the cytomegalovirus-associated TCR beta chains recognize cytomegalovirus antigens. Across donors, most TCR sequences were observed very rarely, whereas some public TCRs were present in many individuals. An association between a missense DCLRE1C variant and V-gene and J-gene trimming of TCR beta chains was found in a later genetic analysis and replicated in an independent cohort. A further reported finding was that TCR beta sequences accurately predicted the HLA-A and HLA-B alleles for most subjects in the first cohort. At a false discovery rate of 0.05, a later analysis linked about 17,000 TCR beta sequences to specific HLA alleles. A group of highly shared sequence variants was considered likely to be a technical artifact of the sequencing pipeline. Presence/absence analyses assumed roughly uniform sequencing depth across donors, an assumption that may not hold. A total of 164 TCR beta chains were listed by the study as associated with cytomegalovirus. Linkage disequilibrium might explain the correlated functional status among segregating V segments, but an unknown experimental factor could not be excluded. The only immune exposure information available for the cohort was CMV serostatus. It was suggested by the authors that the approach could potentially be generalized to other disease states and immunological phenotypes. A later analysis found that most CMV-associated TCR beta chains appeared HLA-restricted, with HLA associations seemingly driven largely by CMV exposure.

In total, roughly 710 healthy bone marrow donors made up the cohort. All cohort members were sampled while nominally healthy, although unrecorded immune exposures were likely present. The donor was CMV seronegative and belonged to the group of 352 seronegative cohort members. Every donor gave a peripheral blood sample, and the peripheral blood mononuclear cells from that sample were used for TCR beta sequencing. The Qiagen DNeasy Blood Extraction Kit was used to extract genomic DNA from the blood cell samples. Sequenced input: PBMCs. This TCR came from a man under 40 in good health and CMV-seronegative.

The CDR3 sequence is CASSSLGGVTNEKLFF. The bases read TGTGCCAGCAGTTCTCTCGGGGGTGTAACTAATGAAAAACTGTTTTTT. The V gene is TRBV28 and the J gene is TRBJ1-4; a tentative D call is TRBD1 (5 bases match). The CDR3 goes from the cysteine to the phenylalanine over 16 residues. Only the CDR3 DNA is retained, 48 bases long and in frame from the first base. Trimming at the junction amounts to 4 bases on V and 1 base on J, and the germline ends lie 13 bases apart. CDR1 MDHEN and CDR2 SYDVKM are derived from the germline V gene. With the rest looked up from the reference TRBV28 and TRBJ1-4 genes rather than sequenced, the full variable domain is DVKVTQSSRYLVKRTGEKVFLECVQDMDHENMFWYRQDPGLGLRLIYFSYDVKMKEKGDIPEGYSVSREKKERFSLILESASTNQTSMYLCASSSLGGVTNEKLFFGSGTQLSVL.